A selection of T cell receptor beta chains follows, all from one sample in a study of blood T cell repertoires in COVID-19. Sequenced by immunoSEQ multiplex PCR; TCRdb stores in-frame clones only, minus some. The sample holds roughly 100,000 clones; roughly 80% are singletons and the top ten take more than 15%. The sequenced sample was peripheral blood. These receptors originate from a man aged 80 or over with acute or convalescent COVID-19. CDR3s include the opening cysteine and the closing phenylalanine or tryptophan. D genes are given only for firm matches. Not all rows give a size; the values are once, few, many and, for expanded clones, a class.

size: .
D: TRBD1
V: TRBV5-1
J: TRBJ2-2
DNA: TGCGCCAGCAGCTTTGGACAGGGGGACGGGGAGCTGTTTTTT
CDR3: CASSFGQGDGELFF

size: .
D: .
V: TRBV6-6
J: TRBJ2-2
DNA: TGTGCCAGCAGTAGAGGTACCGGGGAGCTGTTTTTT
CDR3: CASSRGTGELFF

size: .
D: .
V: TRBV19
J: TRBJ1-6
DNA: TGTGCCAGTCGAATCCAGGGCCCTCGGGCACCCCTCCACTTT
CDR3: CASRIQGPRAPLHF

size: few
D: TRBD2
V: TRBV5-6
J: TRBJ2-7
DNA: TGTGCCAGCAGCTTCATGACTAGCGAATTCAGGAGCGAGCAGTACTTC
CDR3: CASSFMTSEFRSEQYF

size: .
D: .
V: TRBV15
J: TRBJ1-1
DNA: TGTGCCACCAGCAGACAGGGTGCGAGCACTGAAGCTTTCTTT
CDR3: CATSRQGASTEAFF

size: .
D: TRBD1
V: TRBV7-9
J: TRBJ1-2
DNA: TGTGCCAGCAGCTTAGCTTGGACAGGGGAGTTTGGCTACACCTTC
CDR3: CASSLAWTGEFGYTF

size: .
D: .
V: TRBV19
J: TRBJ1-1
DNA: TGTGCCAGTACCCCGGGGATGGGGTGGAACACTGAAGCTTTCTTT
CDR3: CASTPGMGWNTEAFF

size: few
D: .
V: TRBV6-5
J: TRBJ1-5
DNA: TGTGCCAGCAGACGACTGGTCGAAGGCAATCAGCCCCAGCATTTT
CDR3: CASRRLVEGNQPQHF

size: .
D: .
V: TRBV7-2
J: TRBJ2-1
DNA: TGTGCCAGCAGCTTGCAACAGTACAATGAGCAGTTCTTC
CDR3: CASSLQQYNEQFF

size: .
D: .
V: TRBV19
J: TRBJ1-6
DNA: TGTGCCAGTAGTTACCAAACTTATAATTCACCCCTCCACTTT
CDR3: CASSYQTYNSPLHF

size: .
D: .
V: TRBV30
J: TRBJ1-1
DNA: TGTGCCTGGGGTCCTTATGAAGCTTTCTTT
CDR3: CAWGPYEAFF

size: .
D: .
V: TRBV4-1
J: TRBJ1-6
DNA: TGCGCCAGCAGCGATGAAATCCCGGGAGCGCCGAATTCACCCCTCCACTTT
CDR3: CASSDEIPGAPNSPLHF

size: .
D: .
V: TRBV28
J: TRBJ1-6
DNA: TGTGCCAGCAGTTTACCCCGAAACGGAGCCCTCCACTTT
CDR3: CASSLPRNGALHF

size: .
D: .
V: TRBV5-1
J: TRBJ2-6
DNA: TGCGCCAGCAGCTTGACGGGAACTGGGGCCAACGTCCTGACTTTC
CDR3: CASSLTGTGANVLTF

size: .
D: TRBD1
V: TRBV6-6
J: TRBJ1-2
DNA: TGTGCCAGCAGTTACGCGGGACAGTTAATAGCAGGTGGCTACACCTTC
CDR3: CASSYAGQLIAGGYTF

size: .
D: TRBD2
V: TRBV3-1/TRBV3-2
J: TRBJ2-1
DNA: TGTGCCAGCAGCCAAGCCGCTAGCGGGACTTACAATGAGCAGTTCTTC
CDR3: CASSQAASGTYNEQFF

size: .
D: TRBD1
V: TRBV11-2
J: TRBJ2-7
DNA: TGTGCCAGCAGCTTAGGCGGACAGGGTAACTTC
CDR3: CASSLGGQGNF

size: .
D: TRBD2
V: TRBV19
J: TRBJ2-2
DNA: TGTGCCAGTAGCCGACTAGCGGGGGGGAATACCGGGGAGCTGTTTTTT
CDR3: CASSRLAGGNTGELFF

size: .
D: .
V: TRBV15
J: TRBJ2-5
DNA: TGTGCCACCAGCAGAGATTGGGCGACCCAGTACTTC
CDR3: CATSRDWATQYF

size: .
D: .
V: TRBV5-1
J: TRBJ1-1
DNA: TGCGCCAGCAGCTTGGCAGACAGTCGAACTGAAGCTTTCTTT
CDR3: CASSLADSRTEAFF

size: .
D: .
V: TRBV4-3
J: TRBJ1-1
DNA: TGCGCCAGCAGCCAAGATCAAACGGGTCCGAACACTGAAGCTTTCTTT
CDR3: CASSQDQTGPNTEAFF

size: .
D: .
V: TRBV4-3
J: TRBJ1-6
DNA: TGCGCCAGCAGCCAAGTAGGAGCAGATGTTAATTCACCCCTCCACTTT
CDR3: CASSQVGADVNSPLHF